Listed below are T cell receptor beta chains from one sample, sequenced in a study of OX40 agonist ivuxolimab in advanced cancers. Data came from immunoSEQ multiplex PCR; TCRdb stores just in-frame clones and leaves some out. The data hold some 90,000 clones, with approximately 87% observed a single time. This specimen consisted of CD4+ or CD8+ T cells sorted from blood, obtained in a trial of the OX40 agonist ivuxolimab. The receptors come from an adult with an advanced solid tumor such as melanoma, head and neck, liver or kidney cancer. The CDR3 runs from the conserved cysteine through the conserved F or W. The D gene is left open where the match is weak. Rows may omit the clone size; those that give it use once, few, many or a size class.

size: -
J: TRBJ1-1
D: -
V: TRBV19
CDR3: CASTPLAVANTEAFF
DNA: TGTGCCAGTACCCCGCTGGCGGTGGCGAACACTGAAGCTTTCTTT

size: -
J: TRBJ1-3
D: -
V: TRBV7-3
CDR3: CASSLMGGGGNTIYF
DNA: TGTGCCAGCAGCTTAATGGGGGGTGGAGGAAACACCATATATTTT

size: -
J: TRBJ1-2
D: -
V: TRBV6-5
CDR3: CASSYQGNYGYTF
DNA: TGTGCCAGCAGTTACCAGGGGAACTATGGCTACACCTTC

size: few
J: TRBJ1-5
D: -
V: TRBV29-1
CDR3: CSVASIQGQPQHF
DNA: TGCAGCGTTGCAAGTATCCAAGGTCAGCCCCAGCATTTT

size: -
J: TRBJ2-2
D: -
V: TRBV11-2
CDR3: CASSLYREMGGELFF
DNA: TGTGCCAGCAGCCTCTACAGGGAAATGGGCGGGGAGCTGTTTTTT

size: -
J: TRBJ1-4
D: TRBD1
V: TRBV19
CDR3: CASSLETGGFEKLFF
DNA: TGTGCCAGTAGTCTCGAGACAGGGGGCTTTGAAAAACTGTTTTTT

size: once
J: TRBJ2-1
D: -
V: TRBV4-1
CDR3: CASSQDRASRFF
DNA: TGCGCCAGCAGCCAAGATCGAGCAAGCCGATTCTTC

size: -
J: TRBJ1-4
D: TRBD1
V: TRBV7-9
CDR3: CASSPQGGGPTVNEKLFF
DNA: TGTGCCAGCAGCCCGCAGGGGGGAGGCCCCACGGTAAATGAAAAACTGTTTTTT

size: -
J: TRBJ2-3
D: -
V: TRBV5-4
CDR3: CASSPGLAGTDTQYF
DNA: TGTGCCAGCAGCCCCGGACTGGCAGGCACAGATACGCAGTATTTT

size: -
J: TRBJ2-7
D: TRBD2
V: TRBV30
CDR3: CAWTGAGGPSEQYF
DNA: TGTGCCTGGACAGGAGCGGGAGGGCCCTCCGAGCAGTACTTC

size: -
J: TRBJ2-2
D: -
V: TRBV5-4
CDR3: CASINQFTGELFF
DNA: TGTGCCAGCATTAATCAGTTCACCGGGGAGCTGTTTTTT

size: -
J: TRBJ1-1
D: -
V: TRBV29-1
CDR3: CSALITEAFF
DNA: TGCAGCGCCCTAATAACTGAAGCTTTCTTT

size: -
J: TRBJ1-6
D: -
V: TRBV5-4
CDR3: CASSLKGVYHSPLHF
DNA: TGTGCCAGCAGCTTGAAGGGGGTCTACCATTCACCCCTCCACTTT

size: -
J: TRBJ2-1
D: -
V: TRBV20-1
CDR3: CSAPSRGEQFF
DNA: TGCAGTGCTCCCTCTAGAGGCGAGCAGTTCTTC

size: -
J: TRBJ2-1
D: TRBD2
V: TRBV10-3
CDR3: CAISDLAGGYNEQFF
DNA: TGTGCCATCAGTGACTTAGCGGGAGGGTACAATGAGCAGTTCTTC

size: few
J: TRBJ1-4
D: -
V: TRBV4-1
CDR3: CASSQDGDNEKLFF
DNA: TGCGCCAGCAGCCAAGACGGCGACAATGAAAAACTGTTTTTT

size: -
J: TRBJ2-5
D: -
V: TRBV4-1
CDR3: CASSQDSWGETQYF
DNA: TGCGCCAGCAGCCAAGACAGCTGGGGGGAGACCCAGTACTTC

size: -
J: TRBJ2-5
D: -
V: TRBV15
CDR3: CATEERGRWETQYF
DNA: TGTGCCACAGAAGAGAGGGGGAGATGGGAGACCCAGTACTTC

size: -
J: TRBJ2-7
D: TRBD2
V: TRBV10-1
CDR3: CASSESGGNQYF
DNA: TGCGCCAGCAGTGAGTCGGGGGGGAACCAGTACTTC

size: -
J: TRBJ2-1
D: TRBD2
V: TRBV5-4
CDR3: CASSFGLAGVDEQFF
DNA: TGTGCCAGCAGCTTTGGACTAGCGGGAGTGGATGAGCAGTTCTTC

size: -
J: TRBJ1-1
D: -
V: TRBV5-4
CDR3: CASSFPTGTNTEAFF
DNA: TGTGCCAGCAGCTTCCCGACAGGAACCAACACTGAAGCTTTCTTT

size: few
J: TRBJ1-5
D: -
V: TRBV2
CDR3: CASRRVSNQPQHF
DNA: TGTGCCAGCAGGAGGGTTAGCAATCAGCCCCAGCATTTT

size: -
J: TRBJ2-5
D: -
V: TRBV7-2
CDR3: CASSFVFDRYQETQYF
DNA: TGTGCCAGCAGCTTTGTGTTTGACAGGTACCAAGAGACCCAGTACTTC

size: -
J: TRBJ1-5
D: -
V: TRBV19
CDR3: CASSPPGQPQHF
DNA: TGTGCCAGTAGTCCCCCTGGACAGCCCCAGCATTTT

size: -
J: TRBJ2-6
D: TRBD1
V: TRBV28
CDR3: CASSLGTGGANVLTF
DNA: TGTGCCAGCAGTTTAGGGACAGGGGGGGCCAACGTCCTGACTTTC

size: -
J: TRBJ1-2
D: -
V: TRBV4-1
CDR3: CASSQAVAGSGYTF
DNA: TGCGCCAGCAGCCAAGCGGTCGCCGGTTCTGGCTACACCTTC

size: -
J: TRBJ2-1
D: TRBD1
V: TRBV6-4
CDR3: CASSLGQGAWNEQFF
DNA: TGTGCCAGCAGCCTCGGACAGGGGGCATGGAATGAGCAGTTCTTC

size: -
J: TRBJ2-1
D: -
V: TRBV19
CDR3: CASNPSDGLLGNEQFF
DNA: TGTGCCAGTAACCCCTCGGATGGGCTACTCGGGAATGAGCAGTTCTTC

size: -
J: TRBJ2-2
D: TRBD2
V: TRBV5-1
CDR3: CASSLVGGTNTGELFF
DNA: TGCGCCAGCAGCTTGGTGGGGGGGACCAACACCGGGGAGCTGTTTTTT

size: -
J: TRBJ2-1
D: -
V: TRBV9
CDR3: CASSVVAGSSYNEQFF
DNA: TGTGCCAGCAGCGTAGTCGCGGGGAGCTCCTACAATGAGCAGTTCTTC

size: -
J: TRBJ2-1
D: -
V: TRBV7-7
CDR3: CASSLAGSGYEQFF
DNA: TGTGCTAGCAGCTTAGCCGGTTCCGGGTATGAGCAGTTCTTC

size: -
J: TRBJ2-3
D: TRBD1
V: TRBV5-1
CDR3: CASSLEGQGLDTQYF
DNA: TGCGCCAGCAGCTTGGAAGGACAGGGGTTAGATACGCAGTATTTT

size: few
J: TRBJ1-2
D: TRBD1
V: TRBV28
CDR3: CASSLTGEFYGYTF
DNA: TGTGCCAGCAGTTTAACAGGGGAATTTTATGGCTACACCTTC

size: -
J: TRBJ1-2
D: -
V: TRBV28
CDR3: CASSTGYGYTF
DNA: TGTGCCAGCTCGACGGGGTATGGCTACACCTTC

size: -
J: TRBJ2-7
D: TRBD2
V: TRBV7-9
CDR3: CASSLKGRADEQYF
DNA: TGTGCCAGCAGCTTAAAGGGGAGGGCCGACGAGCAGTACTTC

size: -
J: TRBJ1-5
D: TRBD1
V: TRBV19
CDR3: CASSPGQGSNQPQHF
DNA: TGTGCCAGTAGTCCGGGACAGGGCAGCAATCAGCCCCAGCATTTT

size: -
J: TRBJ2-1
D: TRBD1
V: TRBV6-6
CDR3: CASSKGQGVVGKQFF
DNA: TGTGCCAGCAGTAAAGGACAGGGGGTAGTAGGAAAGCAGTTCTTC

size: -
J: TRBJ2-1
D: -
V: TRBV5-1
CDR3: CASSLFGGSSYNEQFF
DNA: TGCGCCAGCAGCCTGTTCGGAGGGAGCTCCTACAATGAGCAGTTCTTC

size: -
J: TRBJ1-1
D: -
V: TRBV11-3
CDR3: CASSFRAGAFF
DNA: TGTGCCAGCAGCTTCAGGGCAGGGGCTTTCTTT

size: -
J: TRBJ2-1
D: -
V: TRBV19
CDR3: CASSIDMSSYNEQFF
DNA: TGTGCCAGTAGTATAGATATGAGCTCCTACAATGAGCAGTTCTTC

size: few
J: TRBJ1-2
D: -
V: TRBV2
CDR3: CASLRGGASYGYTF
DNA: TGTGCCAGCTTAAGAGGGGGTGCCTCCTATGGCTACACCTTC

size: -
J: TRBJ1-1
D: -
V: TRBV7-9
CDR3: CASSSRQTNTEAFF
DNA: TGTGCCAGCAGCTCGAGACAGACGAACACTGAAGCTTTCTTT

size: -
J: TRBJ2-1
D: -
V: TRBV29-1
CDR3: CSAASSGNEQFF
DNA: TGCAGCGCCGCATCCAGCGGCAATGAGCAGTTCTTC

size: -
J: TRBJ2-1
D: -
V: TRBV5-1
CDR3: CASSLTLDEQFF
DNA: TGCGCCAGCAGCTTAACATTAGATGAGCAGTTCTTC